Following are 10 T cell receptor beta chains from one sample sequenced in a study of blood T cell repertoires in COVID-19. The repertoire was sequenced with immunoSEQ multiplex PCR; TCRdb's copy has only in-frame clones and lacks some. The sample includes 400,000 to 450,000 clones, 90% of them seen just once. The source material was PBMCs or T cells enriched from blood (not recorded which). The receptors originated from a man aged 18 to 35 who had recovered from COVID-19.

V gene TRBV7-2 combines with J gene TRBJ2-7, with D possibly matching TRBD2 (6 bases). The germline V gene encodes CDR1 SGHTA and CDR2 FQGNSA. This CDR3 region has 15 residues. V was pared by 2 bases and J by 2 bases, with 13 bases between. The DNA for the CDR3 is TGTGCCAGCAGCTTATCGGGAGTCAGTGCCTACGAGCAGTACTTC. It translates to CASSLSGVSAYEQYF.

The V call is TRBV2, the J call TRBJ1-2, with D perhaps matching TRBD1 (5 bases). The CDR3 has 14 amino acids. V was pared by 4 bases and J by 2 bases, with 11 bases between. CDR1 is SNHLY, CDR2 FYNNEI, per germline. The CDR3 nucleotides read TGTGCCAGCAGTGGAGGACGGGGGAACTATGGCTACACCTTC. Its protein product is CASSGGRGNYGYTF.

The chain joins TRBV7-9 to TRBJ2-1; TRBD2 matches at 9 bases. The CDR3 runs 13 residues. Germline V lookup: CDR1 SEHNR, CDR2 FQNEAQ (reference sequence). Germline trimming cut 5 bases from V and 9 bases from J; bases unmatched to any gene: 5. The chain's CDR3 is CASSPSGDGEQFF. CDR3 coding DNA: TGTGCCAGCAGCCCTAGCGGGGACGGTGAGCAGTTCTTC.

The CDR3, as DNA: TGTGCCAGCAGCTCGCGGACAGGCTCGGGAGAGACCCAGTACTTC. This gives the protein CASSSRTGSGETQYF. The chain has TRBV7-6 and TRBJ2-5; 7 nucleotides agree with TRBD1. CDR1 and CDR2 (germline): SGHVS, FNYEAQ. Trimming cost V 4 bases and J 4 bases; bases outside gene matches: 9. This CDR3 is 15 amino acids long.

V and J are TRBV7-7 and TRBJ1-6; TRBD1 agrees at 7 bases. This CDR3 contains 15 residues. V shed 6 bases and J 7 bases; nucleotides not matched to a gene: 9. Germline V gene sequence: CDR1 SSHAT, CDR2 FNYEAQ (reference sequence). The CDR3 here is CASSTLDRPNSPLHF. CDR3 DNA: TGTGCCAGCAGTACACTGGACAGGCCCAATTCACCCCTCCACTTT.

J is TRBJ2-3 and V is TRBV11-2, with a possible D match to TRBD2 (6 bases). This CDR3 has 15 amino acids. Between the trimmed V and J ends, which lost 6 bases and 2 bases, there was a span of 15 bases. Germline CDR1 and CDR2: SGHAT and FQNNGV. This chain's CDR3 is CASSSRGLSTDTQYF. The CDR3, as DNA: TGTGCCAGCAGTAGTAGGGGACTCTCCACAGATACGCAGTATTTT.

The rearrangement joins TRBV7-9 to TRBJ1-4; 7 bases agree with TRBD1. Looked up from germline, CDR1 is SEHNR and CDR2 is FQNEAQ (reference sequence). V lost 4 bases and J lost 8; bases outside the gene matches: 16. This CDR3 has 17 residues. The CDR3 DNA sequence: TGTGCCAGCAGCTCCCGGGACAGACGGAATCGGGGCGAAAAACTGTTTTTT. Residues: CASSSRDRRNRGEKLFF. Based on the CDR3 plus reference TRBV7-9 and TRBJ1-4, the full variable domain is DTGVSQNPRHKITKRGQNVTFRCDPISEHNRLYWYRQTLGQGPEFLTYFQNEAQLEKSRLLSDRFSAERPKGSFSTLEIQRTEQGDSAMYLCASSSRDRRNRGEKLFFGSGTQLSVL.

This clone occurred a few times. The rearrangement joins TRBV27 to TRBJ1-3; TRBD1 matches 11 bases. The V gene's germline CDR1 is MNHEY and CDR2 SMNVEV (reference sequence). CDR3 length: 17 amino acids. The V segment lost 5 bases and the J segment 3 bases; nucleotides outside the gene matches: 9. The CDR3 bases are TGTGCCAGCAGTCCCTCCGGGACAGGGGGATTTGGAAACACCATATATTTT. This codes for CASSPSGTGGFGNTIYF.

The V and J genes are TRBV27 and TRBJ1-1; D gene ambiguous. From germline, CDR1 is MNHEY and CDR2 SMNVEV (reference sequence). This CDR3 has 15 residues. V was clipped by 2 bases and J by 0 bases, with 10 bases between them. The CDR3 nucleotides read TGTGCCAGCAGTTTAAAACCGGGATTGAACACTGAAGCTTTCTTT. It is translated as CASSLKPGLNTEAFF.

V and J are TRBV15 and TRBJ1-5, with D perhaps matching TRBD1 (5 bases). This CDR3 is built from 14 residues. Germline lookup yields CDR1 LNHNV and CDR2 YYDKDF (reference sequence). The V gene lost 8 bases and the J gene lost 7 bases, with 18 bases spanning the gap. The CDR3 DNA is TGTGCCACCTCGACTTTTCAGGGAATGCAGCCCCAGCATTTT. Its translation is CATSTFQGMQPQHF.